The source of this TCR beta chain is a study of breast tumors, draining lymph nodes, adjacent tissues. TCRdb independently ran MiXCR on the multiplex PCR reads; one entry per CDR3 protein. The table has nearly 110,000 distinct CDR3 sequences, 30% seen once. This CDR3 has 13 residues. The V gene lost 6 bases and the J gene lost 3 bases, with 12 bases spanning the gap. Samples came from axillary lymph nodes draining the breast cancer. As for this clonotype: Its target is unknown.

Findings and caveats of the study: The data were judged consistent with most tumor T cells coming from lymph node and expanding in tumor. Compared with basal-like, luminal-like tumors shared significantly more repertoire with nontumor tissue. Tumor T cell lymph node origin was a supported hypothesis, not proven. Tumor repertoires ranked between lymph nodes and nontumor tissue in diversity, with V and J gene preferences.

The sequencing input was axillary lymph node tissue. The TCR comes from a female donor with breast cancer. Some clones in this sample may be carry-over from other donors' samples. This rearrangement joins TRBV12-3 or TRBV12-4 to TRBJ2-7, with a possible D match to TRBD2 (5 bases). In DNA form, the CDR3 reads TGTGCCAGCAGCCGCGGGTCTAACTACGAGCAGTACTTC. This encodes CASSRGSNYEQYF.